This section outlines one T cell receptor beta chain sequence together with its context. Its antigen is unknown. V shed 4 bases and J shed 0 bases, with 16 bases lying between them. The germline CDR1 and CDR2 sequences are MNHEY and SMNVEV (reference sequence). This CDR3 region has 18 residues. The data were taken from a study of cytomegalovirus exposure and HLA in healthy donors. The PCR contained 60 Vbeta and 13 Jbeta primers. Libraries were prepared by immunoSEQ multiplex PCR; TCRdb keeps only in-frame clonotypes and omits some of them. The data show 110,000 or so clones, around 68% seen once. Study-wide results and limits: For most TCR beta V segments, an earlier analysis put the productive rate at about 87% or about 30% of the time. In a later analysis, a missense DCLRE1C variant was linked to TCR beta V- and J-gene trimming.

Source material: PBMCs. The TCR originated in a woman aged 40-49 years in good health and CMV-seropositive. The V call is TRBV27, the J call TRBJ2-6, with TRBD1 as a possible D gene (6 bases). CDR3 nucleotides: TGTGCCAGCAGTTCCAACCCCAGGACAGCCTCTGGGGCCAACGTCCTGACTTTC. As protein: CASSSNPRTASGANVLTF.